The 14 T cell receptor beta chains below all came from one sample that was sequenced in a study of regulatory T cells in long-lasting Graves disease. Combining iRepertoire HTBI primers with Arm-PCR of CDR3 regions, the authors built TCR beta libraries. Each CDR3 protein is one row after TCRdb ran MiXCR on the multiplex PCR reads. The data contain roughly 560,000 distinct CDR3 sequences, around 15% of them singletons. Sample time point: newly diagnosed GD, antithyroid drugs for less than 3 months. The authors made the TCR library using RNA they extracted from PBMCs. This sample was shared with a second study, whose subject was T cells in Graves' hyperthyroidism and ophthalmopathy.

The specimen comprised peripheral blood mononuclear cells (PBMCs), sampled at new diagnosis, from a patient treated with antithyroid drugs. The receptors shown here come from a woman aged 35 to 59 with Graves disease.

This clonotype was observed a few times. The V and J genes are TRBV19 and TRBJ2-1; the match to TRBD1 covers 10 bases. Germline CDR1 and CDR2: LNHDA and SQIVND (reference sequence). The V segment lost 6 bases and the J segment 5 bases; nucleotides outside the gene matches: 10. There are 16 residues in the CDR3. CDR3 nucleotides: TGTGCCAGTAGCCCGAGGACAGGGGGATTCAACAATGAGCAGTTCTTC. Translation gives CASSPRTGGFNNEQFF.

This clonotype was counted at least ten times. V gene TRBV27 combines with J gene TRBJ1-2; 7 bases match TRBD1. The trim removed 5 bases at V and 8 bases at J, leaving 20 bases unmatched. Germline values: CDR1 MNHEY, CDR2 SMNVEV (reference sequence). The CDR3 spans 17 residues. The CDR3 loop is CASSPLLWDSNLQGYTF. The CDR3 DNA follows: TGTGCCAGCAGTCCCCTCCTCTGGGACAGCAACCTTCAGGGCTACACCTTC.

Concerning this clonotype: With a much larger clone just one base away, this may be a read error. No conserved phenylalanine or tryptophan ends this CDR3, so it is likely a read error. The chain carries TRBV6-1 and TRBJ2-3, with no clear D. The CDR3 length is 14 residues. The V end was cut by 6 bases, the J end by 2 bases, with 12 bases between. CDR1 is MNHNS, CDR2 SASEGT, per germline. CDR3: CASSLRSYTDTQYL. CDR3 in DNA: TGTGCCAGCAGCCTCAGGAGCTACACAGATACGCAGTATCTT.

This clonotype was counted ten times or more. The chain joins TRBV5-1 to TRBJ2-4, with 12 nucleotides matching TRBD2. CDR1 is SGHRS, CDR2 YFSETQ, per germline. This CDR3 spans 15 amino acids. V gave up 0 bases and J gave up 8 bases; unmatched junction bases: 3. The CDR3, as DNA: TGCGCCAGCAGCTTGGGTCTAGCGGGGGGGGACATTCAGTACTTC. Translated: CASSLGLAGGDIQYF. Combining the CDR3 with reference TRBV5-1 and TRBJ2-4 gives the whole variable domain KAGVTQTPRYLIKTRGQQVTLSCSPISGHRSVSWYQQTPGQGLQFLFEYFSETQRNKGNFPGRFSGRQFSNSRSEMNVSTLELGDSALYLCASSLGLAGGDIQYFGAGTRLSVL.

Concerning this clonotype itself: The junction and the germline gene differ at one end; a read error may be behind it. V usage is TRBV11-3 and J usage is TRBJ2-2; 10 nucleotides agree with TRBD1. The CDR3 consists of 15 residues. CDR1 is SGHNT and CDR2 is YENEEA in the germline V gene. CDR3: CASSLRDRGSGELFF. CDR3 bases: TGCGCCAGCAGCCTCCGGGACAGGGGCTCCGGGGAGCTGTTTTTT.

This clonotype was detected many times. The V gene is TRBV12-3 or TRBV12-4, the J gene TRBJ1-1; TRBD1 is a possible D gene (6 bases). The CDR3 runs to 15 residues. V was trimmed by 4 bases and J by 5 bases, leaving 17 bases between them. This CDR3 is CASSSSGHRGTEAFF. The CDR3 coding sequence is TGTGCCAGCAGTTCCTCGGGACACCGAGGGACTGAAGCTTTCTTT.

This clonotype was picked up many times. The chain joins TRBV6-1 to TRBJ1-5; no firm D call. V was pared by 5 bases and J by 4 bases, with 12 bases between. Germline-derived CDR1 and CDR2 are MNHNS and SASEGT. This CDR3 is 14 amino acids long. CDR3 coding DNA: TGTGCCAGCAGTCCCGGGCCAACTAATCAGCCCCAGCATTTT. As protein: CASSPGPTNQPQHF.

About this clonotype: Just one base apart from a much larger clone, this may be a read error. The chain has TRBV12-3 or TRBV12-4 and TRBJ2-3; tentatively, D is TRBD1 or TRBD2 (6 bases each). The tail of the sequence fits TRBJ2-5 better, so the J call may be wrong. The CDR3 totals 14 residues. Written as DNA, the CDR3 is TGTGCCGGCAGCCCGGGGGTAACAGGGGAGACCCAGTACTTC. Protein sequence: CAGSPGVTGETQYF.

The chain has TRBV4-1 and TRBJ1-5; no reliable D call. V shed 0 bases and J shed 6 bases, with 9 bases lying between them. Looked up from germline, CDR1 is MGHRA and CDR2 is YSYEKL. The CDR3 is 14 amino acids. In nucleotides, the CDR3 is TGCGCCAGCAGCCAAGATTACGGCGGTCAGCCCCAGCATTTT. The encoded protein is CASSQDYGGQPQHF.

The sample holds one count of this clonotype. The V and J genes are TRBV12-5 and TRBJ2-2; D is perhaps TRBD2 (6 bases). The germline CDR1 and CDR2 sequences are LGHNT and FRNRAP. This CDR3 contains 17 residues. The V and J ends lost 0 bases and 5 bases respectively, with 16 bases between them. The CDR3 reads CASGLVWGRAGTGELFF. As DNA, the CDR3 is TGTGCTAGTGGTTTGGTATGGGGCAGGGCGGGAACCGGGGAGCTGTTTTTT.

For the CDR3, the DNA is TGCAGTGCTCCCAAACCGGGGGGCTTTAACTACGAGCAGTACTTC. Translating gives CSAPKPGGFNYEQYF. V usage is TRBV20-1 and J usage is TRBJ2-7, with a weak D call TRBD2 (7 bases). In germline, CDR1 is DFQATT, CDR2 SNEGSKA (reference sequence). Deletions cut 5 bases from V and 3 bases from J, with 20 bases between. This CDR3 spans 15 amino acids.

This clonotype was counted many times. V usage is TRBV6-1 and J usage is TRBJ1-2, with a weak D call TRBD1 (5 bases). Germline CDR1 is MNHNS and CDR2 is SASEGT. V was clipped by 6 bases and J by 8 bases, with 22 bases between them. The CDR3 contains 15 residues. CDR3 sequence: CASRISLQGIGGYTF. CDR3 in DNA: TGTGCCAGCAGAATTTCCCTGCAGGGAATCGGGGGCTACACCTTC.

In its sample, this clonotype was seen many times. V usage is TRBV6-1 and J usage is TRBJ1-2; TRBD1 agrees at 9 bases. Germline CDR1 and CDR2: MNHNS and SASEGT. CDR3 length equals 15 residues. After removal of 0 bases from V and 6 bases from J, the junction contained 5 bases not matched to a gene. The CDR3 here is CASSEAEWTGDGYTF. CDR3 nucleotides: TGTGCCAGCAGTGAAGCGGAATGGACAGGGGATGGCTACACCTTC.

Concerning this clonotype itself: With a much larger clone just one base away, this may be a read error. The chain is built from TRBV7-2 and TRBJ2-7; weak D call: TRBD2 (6 bases). CDR1 is SGHTA and CDR2 is FQGNSA in the germline V gene. The CDR3 is made up of 17 amino acids. Trimming cost V 5 bases and J 7 bases, with 27 bases left between them. As DNA, the CDR3 is TGTGCCAGCAGCCTTAGCGGACCATTACCCCCCTCTCGGGAGCAGTACTTC. Encoded protein: CASSLSGPLPPSREQYF.